Presented here are 18 T cell receptor beta chains from one specimen sequenced in a study of blood T cells in healthy people across ages. Alongside a J-beta primer mix, a sample-barcoded 5' primer served in a second PCR lasting about 6 to 11 cycles. TCRdb re-analysed the 5' RACE reads in MiXCR, keeping a single row per CDR3 protein. Of 1.5 million to 2 million distinct CDR3 sequences listed, 40% to 55% are singletons. The sequencing input was blood. Receptors were obtained from a woman aged 40 to 55 in good health.

This clonotype has more than one count but fewer than ten. The chain combines TRBV15 with TRBJ2-7, with a tentative D call TRBD1 (6 bases). The CDR3 consists of 17 residues. V lost 4 bases and J lost 0, with 19 bases in between. Germline-derived CDR1 and CDR2 are LNHNV and YYDKDF (reference sequence). CDR3 in DNA: TGTGCCACCAGCAATCCACAGAAGACAGGCCTCTCCTACGAGCAGTACTTC. This encodes CATSNPQKTGLSYEQYF.

V usage is TRBV6-9 and J usage is TRBJ2-7; maybe TRBD1 (6 bases). Deletions cut 11 bases from V and 3 bases from J, with 14 bases between. The germline V gene has CDR1 MNHGY and CDR2 SVAAGI. The CDR3 contains 12 residues. This CDR3 is CAFPGHNYEQYF. CDR3 DNA: TGTGCCTTTCCGGGACACAACTACGAGCAGTACTTC.

In nucleotides, the CDR3 is TGTGCCAGCAGCAAATTCGGGACAGGGCTAAACAATGAGCAGTTCTTC. Translation gives CASSKFGTGLNNEQFF. The chain recombines TRBV21-1 with TRBJ2-1; TRBD1, the table's D call, was not compared with the DNA. TRBV21-1 is noted as a pseudogene. The length of the CDR3 is 16 residues.

This chain connects TRBV5-1 to TRBJ2-1, with TRBD2 matching over 11 bases. This CDR3 has 18 residues. Per the germline V gene, CDR1 is SGHRS and CDR2 is YFSETQ. After removal of 5 bases from V and 4 bases from J, the junction contained 14 bases not matched to a gene. CDR3 DNA sequence: TGCGCCAGCAGTTCTACGAGATCTAGCGGGGGGCGGTACAATGAGCAGTTCTTC. It yields the protein CASSSTRSSGGRYNEQFF.

The chain joins TRBV6-5 to TRBJ2-1; D is possibly TRBD2 (5 bases). Trimming shortened V by 1 base and J by 7 bases, and 8 bases separated the two germline ends. The CDR3 runs to 13 residues. Germline assignment: CDR1 MNHEY and CDR2 SVGAGI. DNA for the CDR3: TGTGCCAGCAGTTACTACACGGGGAATGAGCAGTTCTTC. This gives the protein CASSYYTGNEQFF.

The CDR3 region is CATRFLRRAGGNEQFF. In DNA form, the CDR3 reads TGTGCCACCAGGTTTCTCCGCAGGGCGGGTGGCAATGAGCAGTTCTTC. The gene calls are TRBV7-2 and TRBJ2-1; perhaps D is TRBD1 or TRBD2 (5 bases each). The V gene's germline CDR1 is SGHTA and CDR2 FQGNSA. Trimming shortened V by 10 bases and J by 6 bases, and 25 bases separated the two germline ends. This CDR3 region has 16 residues.

A few counts support this clonotype. The chain links TRBV10-3 to TRBJ2-1, with 11 positions matching TRBD2. Per germline, CDR1 ENHRY and CDR2 SYGVKD. The CDR3 spans 15 residues. V shed 2 bases, J shed 10 bases, and the junction held 7 bases outside the gene matches. Here the CDR3 DNA reads TGTGCCATCAGTGAGGAGACTAGCGGGGTCGAGGAGCAGTTCTTC. Its protein is CAISEETSGVEEQFF.

V and J are TRBV27 and TRBJ2-7; 8 positions match TRBD2. Germline-derived CDR1 and CDR2 are MNHEY and SMNVEV (reference sequence). V dropped 6 bases and J dropped 1; count of bases not matched to a gene: 11. The CDR3 is made up of 16 amino acids. The CDR3 DNA follows: TGTGCCAGCAGACTAAAGGGCCCGGGAGGGTCCTACGAGCAGTACTTC. This sequence encodes CASRLKGPGGSYEQYF.

This clonotype was observed a handful of times. This rearrangement joins TRBV7-2 to TRBJ2-2; D may match TRBD1 or TRBD2 (6 bases each). The CDR3 is made up of 16 amino acids. Trimming cost V 0 bases and J 6 bases, with 14 bases left between them. Germline lookup yields CDR1 SGHTA and CDR2 FQGNSA. The CDR3 loop reads CASSLARRGGPGELFF. As DNA, the CDR3 is TGTGCCAGCAGCTTAGCGAGGAGAGGGGGGCCCGGGGAGCTGTTTTTT.

V is TRBV20-1 and J is TRBJ2-1; D call uncertain. The CDR3 loop spans 13 amino acids. V was cut by 6 bases and J by 15 bases, with 24 bases left in between. From germline, CDR1 is DFQATT and CDR2 SNEGSKA (reference sequence). Written as DNA, the CDR3 is TGCAGTGCCACCTCCGCTCTGAGTGAGAGGTTGTTCTTC. It yields the protein CSATSALSERLFF.

This sequence joins TRBV5-1 and TRBJ2-1, with 8 bases lining up with TRBD2. The CDR3 spans 17 residues. Germline-derived CDR1 and CDR2 are SGHRS and YFSETQ. V was pared by 0 bases and J by 9 bases, with 14 bases of the junction left unmatched. CDR3 sequence reads: CASSLEYGGAVRGEQFF. The CDR3, as DNA: TGCGCCAGCAGCTTGGAGTACGGGGGGGCAGTTAGGGGTGAGCAGTTCTTC.

The chain employs TRBV28 and TRBJ2-3; D might be TRBD2 (5 bases). The length of the CDR3 is 15 residues. V was trimmed by 6 bases and J by 5 bases, leaving 18 bases between them. Germline CDR1 is MDHEN and CDR2 is SYDVKM. CDR3 nucleotide sequence: TGTGCCAGCAGCCGCCTCAGAGGGCTGGAAGATACGCAGTATTTT. This codes for CASSRLRGLEDTQYF.

This clonotype has a handful of counts. The chain joins TRBV10-3 to TRBJ2-1; the match to TRBD2 covers 12 bases. CDR1 and CDR2 (germline): ENHRY, SYGVKD. This CDR3 has 16 amino acids. J gave up 3 bases and V 6 bases, and 6 bases lay outside the gene matches. Here the CDR3 DNA reads TGTGCCATCAGGAGGACTAGCGGGGAGAACTACAATGAGCAGTTCTTC. Amino acids: CAIRRTSGENYNEQFF.

Here the CDR3 DNA reads TGTGCCAGCAGTTACGGGGCGGCGAGCTCCTACAATGAGCAGTTCTTC. Protein product: CASSYGAASSYNEQFF. The rearrangement uses TRBV6-2 or TRBV6-3 and TRBJ2-1; D might be TRBD1 (5 bases). The CDR3 is 16 residues long. The germline gives CDR1 MNHEY, CDR2 SVGEGT. V was cut by 2 bases and J by 0 bases, with 11 bases left in between.

The chain links TRBV6-5 to TRBJ1-3; possible D gene TRBD1, 5 bases. The germline V gene has CDR1 MNHEY and CDR2 SVGAGI. V shed 0 bases and J shed 5 bases, with 8 bases lying between them. The CDR3 runs to 14 residues. CDR3 bases: TGTGCCAGCAGTTACTCGAAGGGGAGAAACACCATATATTTT. It specifies CASSYSKGRNTIYF.

This clonotype was recorded a few times. The rearrangement links TRBV4-3 to TRBJ1-2, with a tentative D call TRBD1 (5 bases). The CDR3 is made up of 15 amino acids. Trimming stripped 0 bases from V and 4 bases from J, with 12 bases between. Germline assignment: CDR1 LGHNA and CDR2 YSLEER. This CDR3 is CASSQDVRTIYGYTF. The CDR3 region has the DNA TGCGCCAGCAGCCAAGATGTCAGGACAATCTATGGCTACACCTTC.

The rearrangement joins TRBV7-2 to TRBJ2-2; D may correspond to TRBD1 or TRBD2 (6 bases each). Germline-derived CDR1 and CDR2 are SGHTA and FQGNSA. V was trimmed by 3 bases and J by 1 base, leaving 15 bases between them. The CDR3 has 17 residues. This CDR3 reads CASSFGARGQNTGELFF. CDR3 bases: TGTGCCAGCAGCTTTGGGGCCCGGGGGCAGAACACCGGGGAGCTGTTTTTT.

The rearrangement uses TRBV4-3 and TRBJ1-1; 7 nucleotides agree with TRBD1. Germline CDR1 reads LGHNA; CDR2 reads YSLEER. The CDR3 totals 15 residues. V shed 5 bases, J shed 6 bases, and the junction held 12 bases outside the gene matches. CDR3 coding DNA: TGCGCCAGCAGCTCCCAGGGGGGGCGGTCGGCTGAAGCTTTCTTT. It is translated as CASSSQGGRSAEAFF.